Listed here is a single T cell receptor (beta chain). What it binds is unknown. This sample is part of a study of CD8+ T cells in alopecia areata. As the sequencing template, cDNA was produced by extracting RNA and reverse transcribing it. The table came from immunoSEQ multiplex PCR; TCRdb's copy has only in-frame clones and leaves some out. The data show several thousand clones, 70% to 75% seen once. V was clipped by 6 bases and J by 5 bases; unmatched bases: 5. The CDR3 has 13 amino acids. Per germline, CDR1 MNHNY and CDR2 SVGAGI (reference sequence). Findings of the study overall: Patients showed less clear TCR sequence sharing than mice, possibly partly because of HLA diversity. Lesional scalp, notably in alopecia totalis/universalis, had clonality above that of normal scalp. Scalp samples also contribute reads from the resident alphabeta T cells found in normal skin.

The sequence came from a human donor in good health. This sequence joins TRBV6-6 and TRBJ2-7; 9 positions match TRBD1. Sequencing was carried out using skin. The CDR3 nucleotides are TGTGCCAGCAGGATGGGACAGGGCGACGAGCAGTACTTC. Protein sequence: CASRMGQGDEQYF.